Listed below are T cell receptor beta chains from one sample, sequenced in a study of blood T cell repertoires in COVID-19. Data came from immunoSEQ multiplex PCR; TCRdb stores just in-frame clones and leaves some out. Here the sample spans 150,000 to 200,000 clones, about 85% being singletons. The sample consisted of peripheral blood. Receptor source: a man older than 75 with COVID-19, enrolled during active disease. CDR3s include the opening cysteine and the closing phenylalanine or tryptophan. The order of the fields is D gene, clone size, V gene, J gene, CDR3 DNA, CDR3 protein. D genes are given only for firm matches. Part of the rows lack a size; the others show once, few, many or a class for expanded clones.

d_gene: NA; abundance: NA; v_gene: TRBV11-3; j_gene: TRBJ2-1; CDR3nt: TGTGCCAGCAGCCCGATCTTCCAGGTCCGGAATGAGCAGTTCTTC; CDR3aa: CASSPIFQVRNEQFF
d_gene: NA; abundance: once; v_gene: TRBV6-4; j_gene: TRBJ1-6; CDR3nt: TGTGCCAGCAGTGACTCTCTTAATTCACCCCTCCACTTT; CDR3aa: CASSDSLNSPLHF
d_gene: NA; abundance: NA; v_gene: TRBV7-2; j_gene: TRBJ2-4; CDR3nt: TGTGCCAGCAGTCGGCGGGGACCTAAGGACATTCAGTACTTC; CDR3aa: CASSRRGPKDIQYF
d_gene: NA; abundance: NA; v_gene: TRBV12-3/TRBV12-4; j_gene: TRBJ2-4; CDR3nt: TGTGCCAGCAGCCTCAGCAAAAACATTCAGTACTTC; CDR3aa: CASSLSKNIQYF
d_gene: TRBD2; abundance: NA; v_gene: TRBV10-3; j_gene: TRBJ2-5; CDR3nt: TGTGCCATCAGCGCAATTAGCGGGGGAAACTTACAAGAGACCCAGTACTTC; CDR3aa: CAISAISGGNLQETQYF
d_gene: NA; abundance: NA; v_gene: TRBV6-5; j_gene: TRBJ1-2; CDR3nt: TGTGCCAGCAGTTACTCGATCGACTCTAACTATGGCTACACCTTC; CDR3aa: CASSYSIDSNYGYTF
d_gene: TRBD1; abundance: NA; v_gene: TRBV18; j_gene: TRBJ1-1; CDR3nt: TGTGCCAGCTCACAGGACAGGGACACTGAAGCTTTCTTT; CDR3aa: CASSQDRDTEAFF
d_gene: NA; abundance: NA; v_gene: TRBV2; j_gene: TRBJ1-6; CDR3nt: TGTGCCAGCATAGGGAGCTATAATTCACCCCTCCACTTT; CDR3aa: CASIGSYNSPLHF
d_gene: TRBD1; abundance: once; v_gene: TRBV4-1; j_gene: TRBJ2-7; CDR3nt: TGCGCCAGCAGCCAAACAGGGGCCTCCTACGAGCAGTACTTC; CDR3aa: CASSQTGASYEQYF
d_gene: NA; abundance: NA; v_gene: TRBV2; j_gene: TRBJ2-7; CDR3nt: TGTGCCAGCAGTGAAGCGGAGCGGATCCTCTCCTACGAGCAGTACTTC; CDR3aa: CASSEAERILSYEQYF